This T cell receptor beta chain was sequenced in a study of response to subunit inactivated influenza vaccine. The CDR3 consists of 13 residues. The ends lost 2 bases at V and 6 bases at J; junction bases unmatched: 1. The germline CDR1 and CDR2 sequences are MGHDK and SYGVNS. Ten or more counts support this clonotype. TCRdb used MiXCR to reprocess the RT-PCR reads, holding one entry per CDR3 protein. The table lists 550,000 to 600,000 distinct CDR3 sequences, 12% of them singletons. The input for sequencing was PBMCs from blood, taken on the day of vaccination. This TCR came from a man between 50 and 59 years old who received an inactivated influenza vaccine. The chain carries TRBV25-1 and TRBJ2-1; 7 positions agree with TRBD1. The CDR3 sequence is CASSEGTANEQFF. The CDR3 DNA reads as TGTGCCAGCAGTGAAGGGACAGCCAATGAGCAGTTCTTC.